This TCR beta chain is from a study of blood T cell repertoires in COVID-19. Sequencing was performed with immunoSEQ multiplex PCR; in TCRdb, only in-frame clones are kept and a portion is missing. This sample yields about 180,000 clones, of which about four fifths are seen a single time; 6.5% to 8.5% belongs to the top ten. The sequenced sample consisted of peripheral blood. The clonotype originates from a woman between 65 and 79 years old with COVID-19, enrolled during active disease.

The CDR3 DNA reads as TGTGCCAGCAGCGAGTGGGTAGCGGGAGTTGAGACCCAGTACTTC. Its protein is CASSEWVAGVETQYF. The chain couples TRBV14 to TRBJ2-5, with TRBD2 matching over 9 bases. Germline V lookup: CDR1 SGHDN, CDR2 FVKESK. CDR3 length equals 15 residues. Unmatched junction bases numbered 9, after V lost 5 bases and J lost 5 bases.